Below, one T cell receptor (beta chain) is given with its context. Its antigen remains unknown. This entry is derived from a study of chemoradiotherapy in HPV16-positive cancers. The study's findings and limits: Only a couple of HPV16-positive patients supplied the functional HPV-specificity definition. Candidate HPV-specific clones and E7-related TCR motifs grew in tumor during treatment. In HPV16-positive patients, HPV-responsive T-cell expansion tracked better recurrence-free survival.

Germline CDR1 is MNHEY and CDR2 is SVGAGI. This CDR3 is built from 13 residues. Losses at the gene ends were 4 bases for V and 11 bases for J; bases not matched to a gene: 6. Data came from immunoSEQ multiplex PCR; TCRdb stores just in-frame clones and leaves some out. Here the sample spans tens of thousands of clones, approximately 95% being singletons. The receptor was isolated from a human donor with HPV-associated anogenital cancer. This chain links TRBV6-5 with TRBJ1-5; 9 positions agree with TRBD1. This specimen was acquired from a patient who underwent chemoradiotherapy. CDR3 region: CASSSTGGLAQHF. As DNA, the CDR3 is TGTGCCAGCAGTTCAACAGGGGGCTTGGCCCAGCATTTT.